Listed here are 22 T cell receptor beta chains from one sample, sequenced in a study of T cells in localized non-small cell lung cancer. Repertoires were generated with immunoSEQ multiplex PCR, while TCRdb's copy carries only in-frame clones and drops some. The sample includes approximately 88,000 clones, approximately 90% of them seen just once. Sequenced material: PBMCs, taken before any cancer treatment. These receptors all stem from a woman aged 35 to 69 with stage II squamous cell lung carcinoma.

This clone showed up just once. The chain employs TRBV30 and TRBJ2-1; D gene uncertain. The CDR3 extends over 11 amino acids. V was cut by 4 bases and J by 9 bases, with 10 bases left in between. Germline values: CDR1 GTSNPN, CDR2 SVGIG (reference sequence). The CDR3 DNA reads TGTGCCTGGAATATCAAAAGTGAGCAGTTCTTC. Translation: CAWNIKSEQFF.

The chain couples TRBV6-1 to TRBJ2-7; D assignment may be TRBD1 or TRBD2 (5 bases each). CDR3 size: 14 residues. Germline CDR1 MNHNS, CDR2 SASEGT. The germline V and J ends were trimmed by 6 bases and 3 bases, with 15 bases remaining between them. The CDR3 coding sequence is TGTGCCAGCAGCGTTGAGGGGTCCGTCTACGAGCAGTACTTC. Translating it yields CASSVEGSVYEQYF.

The V call is TRBV2, the J call TRBJ1-1; a weak D match, TRBD1 (6 bases). Germline V gene lookup returns CDR1 SNHLY and CDR2 FYNNEI. The CDR3 has 13 amino acids. V lost 6 bases and J lost 4, with 12 bases in between. CDR3 in amino acids: CASSFTGTTEAFF. DNA for the CDR3: TGTGCCAGCAGCTTTACAGGGACCACTGAAGCTTTCTTT.

The chain links TRBV29-1 to TRBJ1-1; 10 nucleotides align to TRBD1. This CDR3 is 12 amino acids long. CDR1 is SQVTM and CDR2 is ANQGSEA in the germline V gene. J was trimmed by 5 bases and V by 7 bases; bases with no gene match: 4. Here the CDR3 DNA reads TGCAGCGCCCGGACAGGGGGAACTGAAGCTTTCTTT. This sequence encodes CSARTGGTEAFF.

The chain uses TRBV10-3 and TRBJ1-1; D gene ambiguous. The CDR3 loop spans 12 amino acids. The germline V gene has CDR1 ENHRY and CDR2 SYGVKD. V lost 10 bases to trimming and J lost 7 bases, with 16 bases between them. CDR3 protein: CATRTRTVEAFF. In DNA, the CDR3 is TGTGCCACGCGTACTAGGACGGTTGAAGCTTTCTTT.

The rearrangement joins TRBV11-2 to TRBJ1-3; D is uncertain. The CDR3 runs to 14 residues. Germline CDR1 SGHAT, CDR2 FQNNGV. The V end was cut by 8 bases, the J end by 6 bases, with 17 bases between. In DNA, the CDR3 is TGTGCCAGCGCCAGCTCCCGGAAGGCAAACACCATATATTTT. Protein: CASASSRKANTIYF.

This chain joins TRBV19 and TRBJ2-7, with 8 bases matching TRBD1. V was clipped by 9 bases and J by 0 bases; unmatched bases: 10. Germline V CDR1 and CDR2: LNHDA, SQIVND (reference sequence). This CDR3 contains 15 residues. The CDR3 is CASRRGQGASYEQYF. The CDR3 coding sequence is TGTGCCAGCCGTCGCGGACAGGGTGCCTCCTACGAGCAGTACTTC.

The chain links TRBV28 to TRBJ1-5; a weak D match, TRBD1 (6 bases). Germline CDR1 and CDR2: MDHEN and SYDVKM. This CDR3 contains 16 residues. Trimming took off 2 bases at V and 1 base at J, with 12 bases between the two ends. CDR3 sequence: CASSLAQGLSNQPQHF. CDR3 sequence (DNA): TGTGCCAGCAGTTTAGCCCAGGGGCTGAGCAATCAGCCCCAGCATTTT.

The chain uses TRBV5-5 and TRBJ1-5; 7 bases are shared with TRBD1. V lost 4 bases and J lost 6; bases outside the gene matches: 7. CDR1 is SGHKS, CDR2 YYEKEE, per germline (reference sequence). CDR3 size: 14 residues. CDR3 nucleotide sequence: TGTGCCAGCAGCCCCAAGGGGGCAGGTCAGCCCCAGCATTTT. Translating it yields CASSPKGAGQPQHF.

The rearrangement joins TRBV18 to TRBJ2-1; TRBD1 agrees at 8 bases. This CDR3 has 16 residues. V trimming: 1 base; J trimming: 5 bases; junction bases outside the gene matches: 7. The germline V gene has CDR1 KGHSH and CDR2 LQKENI. CDR3 residues: CASSPLQGADNNEQFF. In DNA, the CDR3 is TGTGCCAGCTCACCACTCCAGGGGGCGGATAACAATGAGCAGTTCTTC.

The chain carries TRBV4-2 and TRBJ1-2, with D possibly matching TRBD1 (5 bases). Germline V gives CDR1 LGHNA, CDR2 YNFKEQ. Trimming removed 1 base from V and 8 bases from J, with 8 bases in between. The CDR3 totals 12 residues. In DNA form, the CDR3 reads TGTGCCAGCAGCCAAGGGGGCACAGGCTACACCTTC. This gives the protein CASSQGGTGYTF.

The rearrangement uses TRBV27 and TRBJ2-7; 7 bases fit TRBD2. This CDR3 has 14 amino acids. V lost 6 bases and J lost 2; bases outside the gene matches: 7. Per germline, CDR1 MNHEY and CDR2 SMNVEV (reference sequence). The CDR3 protein is CASSVSGTTYEQYF. The DNA of the CDR3 is TGTGCCAGCAGCGTATCCGGGACTACCTACGAGCAGTACTTC.

The chain couples TRBV2 to TRBJ1-2; tentative D call: TRBD1 (5 bases). The CDR3 runs to 14 residues. V shed 6 bases and J shed 2 bases, with 13 bases lying between them. Per the germline V gene, CDR1 is SNHLY and CDR2 is FYNNEI. The chain's CDR3 is CASRNPGSNYGYTF. The CDR3 DNA is TGTGCCAGCAGAAACCCAGGGTCGAACTATGGCTACACCTTC.

The rearrangement links TRBV2 to TRBJ1-3, with unresolved D. CDR1 and CDR2 (germline): SNHLY, FYNNEI. The CDR3 is made up of 18 amino acids. Trimming took 7 bases from V and 0 from J, leaving 22 bases between them. CDR3 coding DNA: TGTGCCAGCATCCAAGACGGACGCCGACGTGACTCTGGAAACACCATATATTTT. This sequence encodes CASIQDGRRRDSGNTIYF.

The chain recombines TRBV11-3 with TRBJ1-1, with D possibly TRBD1 on 5 matching bases. Germline V gene lookup returns CDR1 SGHNT and CDR2 YENEEA. This CDR3 region has 15 residues. V dropped 4 bases and J dropped 5 bases, with 17 bases sitting between them. The CDR3 DNA is TGTGCCAGCAGCTCTTCCCAGGGAGCGGGTACTGAAGCTTTCTTT. Its protein product is CASSSSQGAGTEAFF.

The genes are TRBV7-2 and TRBJ2-7; no clear D gene. The V and J ends lost 1 base and 4 bases respectively, with 17 bases between them. The CDR3 is made up of 16 amino acids. The germline gives CDR1 SGHTA, CDR2 FQGNSA. The CDR3 DNA follows: TGTGCCAGCAGCTTAGATCGCAGTGCTAGGGCTTACGAGCAGTACTTC. Translating gives CASSLDRSARAYEQYF.

This clone was detected only once. This rearrangement joins TRBV7-9 to TRBJ1-1, with D maybe TRBD1 (5 bases). V was clipped by 5 bases and J by 1 base, with 14 bases between them. CDR1 is SEHNR and CDR2 is FQNEAQ in the germline V gene (reference sequence). This CDR3 region has 15 residues. The chain's CDR3 is CASSPSWQGNTEAFF. CDR3 sequence (DNA): TGTGCCAGCAGCCCGTCGTGGCAGGGGAACACTGAAGCTTTCTTT.

J is TRBJ1-1 and V is TRBV30; D is unclear. The CDR3 spans 14 residues. Germline loops: CDR1 GTSNPN, CDR2 SVGIG (reference sequence). The V gene lost 1 base and the J gene lost 3 bases, with 12 bases spanning the gap. CDR3 sequence reads: CAWSARRGDTEAFF. CDR3 nucleotides: TGTGCCTGGAGTGCCCGGAGAGGAGACACTGAAGCTTTCTTT.

The chain combines TRBV2 with TRBJ2-2; perhaps TRBD1 as D (6 bases). The CDR3 consists of 13 residues. Trimming removed 6 bases from V and 1 base from J, with 6 bases in between. CDR1 SNHLY and CDR2 FYNNEI come from the germline V gene. The CDR3 DNA reads as TGTGCCAGCAGGGGACAGAACACCGGGGAGCTGTTTTTT. Encoded protein: CASRGQNTGELFF.

The chain employs TRBV28 and TRBJ2-7; the match to TRBD1 covers 8 bases. Trimming took 5 bases from V and 3 from J; bases not matched to a gene: 6. The germline CDR1 and CDR2 sequences are MDHEN and SYDVKM. The CDR3 totals 14 residues. CDR3 protein: CASSGRDRGYEQYF. CDR3 DNA: TGTGCCAGCAGTGGCCGTGACAGGGGCTACGAGCAGTACTTC.

The CDR3 nucleotides are TGTGCCAGCAGTGGGAAGGAGACCCAGTACTTC. This gives the protein CASSGKETQYF. The rearrangement links TRBV2 to TRBJ2-5; D uncertain. The V gene's germline CDR1 is SNHLY and CDR2 FYNNEI. With 4 bases removed from V and 5 bases from J, the gap between germline ends came to 5 bases. The CDR3 totals 11 residues. Combining the CDR3 with reference TRBV2 and TRBJ2-5 gives the whole variable domain EPEVTQTPSHQVTQMGQEVILRCVPISNHLYFYWYRQILGQKVEFLVSFYNNEISEKSEIFDDQFSVERPDGSNFTLKIRSTKLEDSAMYFCASSGKETQYFGPGTRLLVL.

The chain has TRBV5-8 and TRBJ1-3; no clear D. Trimming took off 2 bases at V and 0 bases at J, with 6 bases between the two ends. The CDR3 totals 14 residues. Germline loops: CDR1 SGHTS, CDR2 YDEGEE. The CDR3 loop is CASSFWNSGNTIYF. CDR3 nucleotides: TGTGCCAGCAGCTTTTGGAACTCTGGAAACACCATATATTTT. Using reference TRBV5-8 and TRBJ1-3 for the parts outside the CDR3, the full variable domain is EAGVTQSPTHLIKTRGQQATLRCSPISGHTSVYWYQQALGLGLQFLLWYDEGEERNRGNFPPRFSGRQFPNYSSELNVNALELEDSALYLCASSFWNSGNTIYFGEGSWLTVV.